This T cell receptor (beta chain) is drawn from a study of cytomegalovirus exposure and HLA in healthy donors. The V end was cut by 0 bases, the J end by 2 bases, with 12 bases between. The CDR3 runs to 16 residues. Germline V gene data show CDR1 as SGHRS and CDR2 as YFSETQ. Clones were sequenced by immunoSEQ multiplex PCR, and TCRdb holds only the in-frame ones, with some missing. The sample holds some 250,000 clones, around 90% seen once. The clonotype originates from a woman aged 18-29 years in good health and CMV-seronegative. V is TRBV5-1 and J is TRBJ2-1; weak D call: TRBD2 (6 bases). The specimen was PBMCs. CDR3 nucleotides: TGCGCCAGCAGCTTGGTAACGCGGGGAGCCTACAATGAGCAGTTCTTC. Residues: CASSLVTRGAYNEQFF.